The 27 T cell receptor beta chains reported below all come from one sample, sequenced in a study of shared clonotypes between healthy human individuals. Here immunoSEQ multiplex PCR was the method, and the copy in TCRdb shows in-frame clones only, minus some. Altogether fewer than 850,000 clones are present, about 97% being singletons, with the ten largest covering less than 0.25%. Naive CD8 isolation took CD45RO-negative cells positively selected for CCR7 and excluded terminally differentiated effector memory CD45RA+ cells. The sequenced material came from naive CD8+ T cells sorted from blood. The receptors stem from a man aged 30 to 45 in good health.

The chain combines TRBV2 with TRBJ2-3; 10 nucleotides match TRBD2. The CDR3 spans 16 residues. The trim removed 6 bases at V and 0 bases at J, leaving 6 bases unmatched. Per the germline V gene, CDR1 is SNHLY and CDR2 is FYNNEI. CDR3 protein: CASRRTSGPSTDTQYF. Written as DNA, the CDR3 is TGTGCCAGCAGGAGGACTAGCGGCCCTAGCACAGATACGCAGTATTTT.

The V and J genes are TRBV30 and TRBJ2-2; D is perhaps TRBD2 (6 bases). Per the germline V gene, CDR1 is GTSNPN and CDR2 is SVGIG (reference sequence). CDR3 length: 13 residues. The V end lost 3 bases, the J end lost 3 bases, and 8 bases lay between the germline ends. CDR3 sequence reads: CAWRKRDTGELFF. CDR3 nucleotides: TGTGCCTGGAGAAAGCGGGACACCGGGGAGCTGTTTTTT.

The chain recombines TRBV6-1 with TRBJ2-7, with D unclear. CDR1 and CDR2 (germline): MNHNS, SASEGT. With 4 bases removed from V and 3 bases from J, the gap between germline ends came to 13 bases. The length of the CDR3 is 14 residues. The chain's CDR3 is CASSALTESYEQYF. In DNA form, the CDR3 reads TGTGCCAGCAGTGCCCTAACAGAAAGCTACGAGCAGTACTTC.

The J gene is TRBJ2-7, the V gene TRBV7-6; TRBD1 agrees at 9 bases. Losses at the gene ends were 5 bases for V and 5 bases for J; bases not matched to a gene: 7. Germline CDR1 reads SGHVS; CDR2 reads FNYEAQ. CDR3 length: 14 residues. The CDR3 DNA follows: TGTGCCAGCAGCCCAGGGACAGGGTACGACGAGCAGTACTTC. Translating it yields CASSPGTGYDEQYF.

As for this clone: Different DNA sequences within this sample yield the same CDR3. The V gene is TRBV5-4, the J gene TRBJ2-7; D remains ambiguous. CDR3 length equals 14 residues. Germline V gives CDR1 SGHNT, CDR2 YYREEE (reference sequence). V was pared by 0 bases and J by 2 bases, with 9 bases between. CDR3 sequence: CASSLVGDPYEQYF. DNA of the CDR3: TGTGCCAGCAGCTTGGTCGGAGACCCCTACGAGCAGTACTTC.

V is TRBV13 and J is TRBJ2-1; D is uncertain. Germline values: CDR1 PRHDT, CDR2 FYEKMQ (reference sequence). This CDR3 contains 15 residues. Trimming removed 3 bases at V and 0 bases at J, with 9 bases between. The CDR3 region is CASSFTGGSYNEQFF. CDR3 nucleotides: TGTGCCAGCAGCTTTACGGGTGGCTCCTACAATGAGCAGTTCTTC.

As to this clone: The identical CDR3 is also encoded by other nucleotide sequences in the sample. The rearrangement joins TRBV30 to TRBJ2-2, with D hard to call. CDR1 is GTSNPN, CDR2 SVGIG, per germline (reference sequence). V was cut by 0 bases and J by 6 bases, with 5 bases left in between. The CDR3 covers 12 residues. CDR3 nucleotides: TGTGCCTGGAGTGTTGGGGCCGGGGAGCTGTTTTTT. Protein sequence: CAWSVGAGELFF.

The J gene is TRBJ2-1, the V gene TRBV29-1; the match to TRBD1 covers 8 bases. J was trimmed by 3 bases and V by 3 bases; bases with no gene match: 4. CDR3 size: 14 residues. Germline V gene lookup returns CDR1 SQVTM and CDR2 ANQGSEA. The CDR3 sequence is CSVDAGGLYNEQFF. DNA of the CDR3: TGCAGCGTTGATGCAGGGGGCCTCTACAATGAGCAGTTCTTC.

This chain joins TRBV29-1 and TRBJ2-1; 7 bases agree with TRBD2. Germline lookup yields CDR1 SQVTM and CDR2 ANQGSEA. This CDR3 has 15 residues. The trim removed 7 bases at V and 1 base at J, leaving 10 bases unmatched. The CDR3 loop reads CSARGGAGSYNEQFF. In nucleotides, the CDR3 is TGCAGCGCTAGAGGAGGAGCGGGGTCCTACAATGAGCAGTTCTTC.

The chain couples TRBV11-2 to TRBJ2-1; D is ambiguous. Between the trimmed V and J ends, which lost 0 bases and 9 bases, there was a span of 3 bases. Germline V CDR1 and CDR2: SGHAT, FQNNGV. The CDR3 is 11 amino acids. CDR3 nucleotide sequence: TGTGCCAGCAGCTTAGATCTTGAGCAGTTCTTC. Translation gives CASSLDLEQFF. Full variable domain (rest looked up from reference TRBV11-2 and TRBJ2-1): EAGVAQSPRYKIIEKRQSVAFWCNPISGHATLYWYQQILGQGPKLLIQFQNNGVVDDSQLPKDRFSAERLKGVDSTLKIQPAKLEDSAVYLCASSLDLEQFFGPGTRLTVL.

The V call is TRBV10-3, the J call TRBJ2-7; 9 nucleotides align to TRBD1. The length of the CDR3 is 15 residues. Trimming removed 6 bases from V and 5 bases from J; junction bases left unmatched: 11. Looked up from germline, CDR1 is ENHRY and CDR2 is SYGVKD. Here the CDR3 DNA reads TGTGCCATCAGCTCCGACGGGACAGGGCTCCACGAGCAGTACTTC. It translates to CAISSDGTGLHEQYF.

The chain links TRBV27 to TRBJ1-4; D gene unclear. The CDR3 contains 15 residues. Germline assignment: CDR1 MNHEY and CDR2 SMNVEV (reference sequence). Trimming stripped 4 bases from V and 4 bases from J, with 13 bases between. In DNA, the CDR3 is TGTGCCAGCAGTTCCCCCGCTACAAATAATGAAAAACTGTTTTTT. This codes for CASSSPATNNEKLFF.

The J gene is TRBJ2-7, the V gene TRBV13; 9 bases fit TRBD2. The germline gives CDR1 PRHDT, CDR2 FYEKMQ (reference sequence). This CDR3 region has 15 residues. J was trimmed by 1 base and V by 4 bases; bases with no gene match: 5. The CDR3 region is CASSSPTSGSYEQYF. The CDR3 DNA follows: TGTGCCAGCAGCTCGCCGACTAGCGGATCCTACGAGCAGTACTTC.

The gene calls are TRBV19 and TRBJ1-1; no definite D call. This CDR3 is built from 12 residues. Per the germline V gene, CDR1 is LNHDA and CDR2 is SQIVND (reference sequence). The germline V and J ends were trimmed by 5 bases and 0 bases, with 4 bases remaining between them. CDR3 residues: CASSLLNTEAFF. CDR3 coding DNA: TGTGCCAGTAGTCTCTTGAACACTGAAGCTTTCTTT.

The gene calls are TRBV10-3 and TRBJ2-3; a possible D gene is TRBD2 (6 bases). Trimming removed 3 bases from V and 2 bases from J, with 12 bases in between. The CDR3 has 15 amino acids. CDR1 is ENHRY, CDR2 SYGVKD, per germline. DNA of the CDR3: TGTGCCATCAGTGAAAGAGGCGGGAACACAGATACGCAGTATTTT. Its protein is CAISERGGNTDTQYF.

The CDR3 reads CASSHGGRGGGELFF. The CDR3, as DNA: TGCGCCAGCAGCCATGGCGGGAGGGGTGGCGGGGAGCTGTTTTTT. The chain recombines TRBV4-3 with TRBJ2-2; 9 bases match TRBD2. CDR1 is LGHNA and CDR2 is YSLEER in the germline V gene. V gave up 3 bases and J gave up 7 bases; unmatched junction bases: 6. This CDR3 region has 15 residues.

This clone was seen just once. In nucleotides, the CDR3 is TGTGCCAGTAGTTTTACTATGGGGGGGGAGCTGTTTTTT. Protein product: CASSFTMGGELFF. J is TRBJ2-2 and V is TRBV19; D unclear. Germline V lookup: CDR1 LNHDA, CDR2 SQIVND (reference sequence). V gave up 5 bases and J gave up 8 bases, with 12 bases separating them. CDR3 length equals 13 residues.

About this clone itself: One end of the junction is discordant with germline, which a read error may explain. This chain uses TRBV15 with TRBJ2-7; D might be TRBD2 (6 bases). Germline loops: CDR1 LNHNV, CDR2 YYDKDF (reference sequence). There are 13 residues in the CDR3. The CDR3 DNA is TGTGCCACCAGCGGAGAGGGGAGGTTCGAGCAGTACTTC. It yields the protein CATSGEGRFEQYF.

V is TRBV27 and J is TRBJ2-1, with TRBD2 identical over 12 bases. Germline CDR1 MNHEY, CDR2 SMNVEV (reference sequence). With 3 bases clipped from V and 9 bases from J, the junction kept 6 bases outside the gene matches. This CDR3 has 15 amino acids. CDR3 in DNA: TGTGCCAGCAGTTTGACTAGCGGGAGTCGGGGTGAGCAGTTCTTC. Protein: CASSLTSGSRGEQFF.

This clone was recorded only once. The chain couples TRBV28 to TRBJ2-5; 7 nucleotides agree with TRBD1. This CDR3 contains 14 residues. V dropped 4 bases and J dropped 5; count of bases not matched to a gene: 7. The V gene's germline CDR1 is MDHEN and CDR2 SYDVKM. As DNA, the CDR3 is TGTGCCAGCAGTTACCCGACAGGGTGGGAGACCCAGTACTTC. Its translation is CASSYPTGWETQYF.

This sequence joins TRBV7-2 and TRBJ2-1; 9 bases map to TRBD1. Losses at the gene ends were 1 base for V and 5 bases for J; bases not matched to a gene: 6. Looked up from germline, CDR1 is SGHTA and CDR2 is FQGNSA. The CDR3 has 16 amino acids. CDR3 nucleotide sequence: TGTGCCAGCAGCTTAGGACAGGGGGGCCCCCACAATGAGCAGTTCTTC. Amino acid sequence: CASSLGQGGPHNEQFF.

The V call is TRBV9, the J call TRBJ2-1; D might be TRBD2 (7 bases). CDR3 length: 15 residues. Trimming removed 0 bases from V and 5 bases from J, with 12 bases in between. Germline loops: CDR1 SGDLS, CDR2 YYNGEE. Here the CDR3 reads CASSVEGGPNNEQFF. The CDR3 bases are TGTGCCAGCAGCGTAGAGGGGGGGCCCAACAATGAGCAGTTCTTC.

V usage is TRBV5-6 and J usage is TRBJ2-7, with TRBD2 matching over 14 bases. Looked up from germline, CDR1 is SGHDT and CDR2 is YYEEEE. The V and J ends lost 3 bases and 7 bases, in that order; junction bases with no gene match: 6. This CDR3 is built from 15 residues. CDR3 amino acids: CASSSRLAGGREQYF. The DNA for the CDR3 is TGTGCCAGCAGCTCCCGACTAGCGGGAGGGAGGGAGCAGTACTTC.

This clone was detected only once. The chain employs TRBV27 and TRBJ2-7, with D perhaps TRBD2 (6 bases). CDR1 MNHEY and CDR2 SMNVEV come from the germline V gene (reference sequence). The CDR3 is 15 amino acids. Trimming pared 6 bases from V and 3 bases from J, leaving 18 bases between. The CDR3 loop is CASSKSSSGSYEQYF. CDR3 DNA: TGTGCCAGCAGCAAAAGCAGTTCCGGGAGCTACGAGCAGTACTTC.

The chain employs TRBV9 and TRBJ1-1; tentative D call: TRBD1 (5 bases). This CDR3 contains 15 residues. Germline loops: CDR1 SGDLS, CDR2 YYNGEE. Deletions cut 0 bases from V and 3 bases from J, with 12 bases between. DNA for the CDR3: TGTGCCAGCAGCGTAGGGTCGGGACTGGACACTGAAGCTTTCTTT. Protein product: CASSVGSGLDTEAFF. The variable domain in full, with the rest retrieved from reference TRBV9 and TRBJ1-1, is DSGVTQTPKHLITATGQRVTLRCSPRSGDLSVYWYQQSLDQGLQFLIQYYNGEERAKGNILERFSAQQFPDLHSELNLSSLELGDSALYFCASSVGSGLDTEAFFGQGTRLTVV.

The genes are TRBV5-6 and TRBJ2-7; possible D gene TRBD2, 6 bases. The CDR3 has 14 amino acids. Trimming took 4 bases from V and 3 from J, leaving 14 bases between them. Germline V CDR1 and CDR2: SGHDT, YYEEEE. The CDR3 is CASSDRDSHYEQYF. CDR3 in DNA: TGTGCCAGCAGCGATAGGGACTCCCACTACGAGCAGTACTTC.

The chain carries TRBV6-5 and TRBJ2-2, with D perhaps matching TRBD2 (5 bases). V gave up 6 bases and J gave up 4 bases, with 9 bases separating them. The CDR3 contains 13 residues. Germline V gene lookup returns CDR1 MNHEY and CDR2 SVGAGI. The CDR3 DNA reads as TGTGCCAGCAGCCCAACTAGCACCGGGGAGCTGTTTTTT. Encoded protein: CASSPTSTGELFF.